The clone carrying this TCR beta chain was counted a few times. Antigen: not known. V dropped 1 base and J dropped 3 bases, with 13 bases sitting between them. CDR3 length: 15 amino acids. The V gene's germline CDR1 is SGHRS and CDR2 YFSETQ. The record originates from a study of T-cell reconstitution after alpha-beta-depleted transplantation in children. Findings and limits, study-wide: Expanded graft clones, several hundred of them, were reportedly the source of alpha-beta T cells about two months after transplant.

TCRbeta library construction was performed incorporating unique molecular identifiers. MiXCR was run by TCRdb on the PCR reads, yielding one entry per CDR3 protein. This table has about 130,000 distinct CDR3 sequences, around a tenth appearing once. Sample: PBMCs, mostly from graft donor cells, taken 180 days after TCRalphabeta/CD19-depleted stem cell transplant. The chain links TRBV5-1 to TRBJ2-5; weak D call: TRBD1 (6 bases). This clonotype originated in a girl in the first two years of life who had a stem cell transplant for combined immunodeficiency, so the T cells may come from the graft donor. The CDR3 DNA is TGCGCCAGCAGCTTGCAGGGGTCAGGGGAAGAGACCCAGTACTTC. Its translation: CASSLQGSGEETQYF. The variable domain in full, with the rest retrieved from reference TRBV5-1 and TRBJ2-5, is KAGVTQTPRYLIKTRGQQVTLSCSPISGHRSVSWYQQTPGQGLQFLFEYFSETQRNKGNFPGRFSGRQFSNSRSEMNVSTLELGDSALYLCASSLQGSGEETQYFGPGTRLLVL.